Listed below are T cell receptor beta chains from one sample, sequenced in a study of cytomegalovirus exposure and HLA in healthy donors. Clones were sequenced by immunoSEQ multiplex PCR, and TCRdb holds only the in-frame ones, with some missing. The sample records around 100,000 clones, around 69% being singletons. Sample: PBMCs. The receptors were sampled from a man younger than 40 in good health and CMV-seronegative. The CDR3 runs from the conserved cysteine through the conserved F or W. D genes are given only for firm matches. Only part of the rows carry a size: once, few, many, or a class if the clone is expanded.

size | J | length | D | V | DNA | CDR3
once | TRBJ1-2 | 16 | NA | TRBV7-6 | TGTGCCAGCAGCCCTCCACTACCAGGGGTCGACTATGGCTACACCTTC | CASSPPLPGVDYGYTF
few | TRBJ2-6 | 15 | NA | TRBV9 | TGTGCCAGCAGCGTAGCAGGCTCTGGGGCCAACGTCCTGACTTTC | CASSVAGSGANVLTF
NA | TRBJ2-7 | 13 | NA | TRBV29-1 | TGCAGCGTTACCCTAACCTCCTCCTACGAGCAGTACTTC | CSVTLTSSYEQYF
NA | TRBJ2-7 | 14 | NA | TRBV10-2 | TGCGCCAGCAGTGTCACTAGAACTACCTACGAGCAGTACTTC | CASSVTRTTYEQYF
few | TRBJ2-1 | 14 | TRBD2 | TRBV5-1 | TGCGCCAGCAGCGAGGGACTAGCGGTGCATGAGCAGTTCTTC | CASSEGLAVHEQFF
once | TRBJ2-5 | 15 | TRBD1 | TRBV15 | TGTGCCACTGCACACAGGGGGCACGTCCAAGAGACCCAGTACTTC | CATAHRGHVQETQYF
NA | TRBJ1-5 | 16 | TRBD1 | TRBV15 | TGTGCCACCAGGCCAGGGGGCAGGGTAAGCAATCAGCCCCAGCATTTT | CATRPGGRVSNQPQHF
NA | TRBJ2-5 | 14 | NA | TRBV5-1 | TGCGCCAGCAGCGCCTTAGAACCCCAAGAGACCCAGTACTTC | CASSALEPQETQYF
once | TRBJ1-1 | 18 | TRBD1 | TRBV7-9 | TGTGCCAGCAGCTTAGTAGTTGAAGGGACAGGTAGGGTCACTGAAGCTTTCTTT | CASSLVVEGTGRVTEAFF
NA | TRBJ1-2 | 15 | TRBD1 | TRBV5-1 | TGCGCCAGCAGCTTGGGGCAGGGGGCTCAGGGTGGCTACACCTTC | CASSLGQGAQGGYTF
NA | TRBJ2-7 | 14 | TRBD2 | TRBV10-2 | TGCGCCAGCAGTGGGATAGCGGGATCCTACGAGCAGTACTTC | CASSGIAGSYEQYF
NA | TRBJ2-1 | 13 | NA | TRBV9 | TGTGCCAGCAGCGTAGCGGCCCAGGGTGAGCAGTTCTTC | CASSVAAQGEQFF
few | TRBJ1-5 | 13 | NA | TRBV6-5 | TGTGCCAGCACCTCCGGCAGGGATCAGCCCCAGCATTTT | CASTSGRDQPQHF
once | TRBJ1-4 | 14 | TRBD1 | TRBV6-1 | TGTGCCAGCGGAGACGGACAGGAGAATGAAAAACTGTTTTTT | CASGDGQENEKLFF
few | TRBJ1-1 | 15 | TRBD1 | TRBV7-3 | TGTGCCAGCAGCCCACAGGGGGCGAAAATCACTGAAGCTTTCTTT | CASSPQGAKITEAFF
NA | TRBJ2-7 | 14 | NA | TRBV11-2 | TGTGCCAGCAGCTTACAGGTCAACTCCTACGAGCAGTACTTC | CASSLQVNSYEQYF
NA | TRBJ1-4 | 15 | NA | TRBV18 | TGTGCCAGCTCACCACTTGCGGCAGCTAATGAAAAACTGTTTTTT | CASSPLAAANEKLFF
NA | TRBJ2-3 | 17 | TRBD2 | TRBV27 | TGTGCCAGCAGTTTACGCGGGACTAGCAGACTCACAGATACGCAGTATTTT | CASSLRGTSRLTDTQYF
NA | TRBJ2-1 | 15 | TRBD2 | TRBV7-6 | TGTGCCAGCAGCTCCAGGACTAGCACCGACAATGAGCAGTTCTTC | CASSSRTSTDNEQFF
few | TRBJ1-2 | 15 | NA | TRBV11-2 | TGTGCCAGCAGCTTAGGAGTCGCGGGGATCGCTGGCTACACCTTC | CASSLGVAGIAGYTF
NA | TRBJ2-2 | 15 | TRBD2 | TRBV2 | TGTGCCAGCATCTACGGGAGGGCCAATGCCGGGGAGCTGTTTTTT | CASIYGRANAGELFF
once | TRBJ2-7 | 15 | TRBD1 | TRBV9 | TGTGCCAGCAGCCATTCCCCGGGACAGGGTTACGAGCAGTACTTC | CASSHSPGQGYEQYF
few | TRBJ2-1 | 14 | NA | TRBV2 | TGTGCCAGCAGTGAAATTGGATCAGCGGATGAGCAGTTCTTC | CASSEIGSADEQFF
few | TRBJ2-2 | 13 | NA | TRBV9 | TGTGCCAGCAGCGGGCGGGATCTCGGGGAGCTGTTTTTT | CASSGRDLGELFF
NA | TRBJ1-1 | 16 | TRBD1 | TRBV5-1 | TGCGCCAGCAGCTCGCAGGGGACAGCTCTGAACACTGAAGCTTTCTTT | CASSSQGTALNTEAFF
NA | TRBJ1-2 | 13 | NA | TRBV14 | TGTGCCAGCAGCCAATCCCCGACCGGGGGCTACACCTTC | CASSQSPTGGYTF
NA | TRBJ2-7 | 15 | TRBD1 | TRBV2 | TGTGCCAGCAGTGGAATCGGGACAGGGGCTTCCGAGCAGTACTTC | CASSGIGTGASEQYF
NA | TRBJ2-7 | 14 | TRBD2 | TRBV6-5 | TGTGCCAGCAGTCGAGGGAGGCGGGAGGTCGAGCAGTACTTC | CASSRGRREVEQYF
few | TRBJ1-4 | 16 | TRBD1 | TRBV27 | TGTGCCAGCAGTTTAATTATAAGCAGGGGGCTAGAAAAACTGTTTTTT | CASSLIISRGLEKLFF